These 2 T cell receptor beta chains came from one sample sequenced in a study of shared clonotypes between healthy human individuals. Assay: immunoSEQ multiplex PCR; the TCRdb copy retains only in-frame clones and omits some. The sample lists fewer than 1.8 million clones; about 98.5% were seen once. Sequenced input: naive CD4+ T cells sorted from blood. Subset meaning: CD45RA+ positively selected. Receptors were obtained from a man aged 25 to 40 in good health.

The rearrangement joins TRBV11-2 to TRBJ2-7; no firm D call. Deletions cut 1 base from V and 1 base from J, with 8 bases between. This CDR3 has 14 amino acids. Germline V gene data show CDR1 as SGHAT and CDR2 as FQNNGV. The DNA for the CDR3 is TGTGCCAGCAGCTTAGTCCCAGCGTCCTACGAGCAGTACTTC. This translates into CASSLVPASYEQYF.

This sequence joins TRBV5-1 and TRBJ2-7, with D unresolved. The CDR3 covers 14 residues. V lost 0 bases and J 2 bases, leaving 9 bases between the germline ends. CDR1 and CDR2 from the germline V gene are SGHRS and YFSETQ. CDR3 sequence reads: CASSLDTDAYEQYF. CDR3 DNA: TGCGCCAGCAGCTTGGATACAGATGCCTACGAGCAGTACTTC.